The 32 T cell receptor beta chains listed next were all sequenced from one sample in a study of cytomegalovirus exposure and HLA in healthy donors. 60 Vbeta and 13 Jbeta primers were used in PCR. Here immunoSEQ multiplex PCR was the method, and the copy in TCRdb shows in-frame clones only, minus some. The sample has fewer than 300,000 clones, under 90% seen once. Sequences were obtained from PBMCs. The receptors here all came from a girl aged 2 to 10 in good health and CMV-seronegative.

This clone was counted only a few times. This CDR3 is CASSLLGRTGGYEQYF. The CDR3 DNA follows: TGTGCCAGCAGTTTATTGGGCCGGACAGGGGGCTACGAGCAGTACTTC. The chain links TRBV27 to TRBJ2-7, with 10 bases identical to TRBD1. Germline V gives CDR1 MNHEY, CDR2 SMNVEV (reference sequence). V lost 1 base, J lost 3 bases, and 6 bases stayed unmatched. The CDR3 contains 16 residues.

This chain links TRBV7-9 with TRBJ1-1; unclear D gene. Trimming stripped 2 bases from V and 0 bases from J, with 4 bases between. Per the germline V gene, CDR1 is SEHNR and CDR2 is FQNEAQ (reference sequence). The CDR3 consists of 13 residues. CDR3 sequence reads: CASSLRMNTEAFF. The CDR3 region has the DNA TGTGCCAGCAGCTTACGTATGAACACTGAAGCTTTCTTT.

This chain uses TRBV14 with TRBJ1-4, with TRBD1 as a possible D gene (5 bases). The germline CDR1 and CDR2 sequences are SGHDN and FVKESK. This CDR3 region has 14 residues. Trimming stripped 8 bases from V and 8 bases from J, with 18 bases between. CDR3 sequence reads: CASGRTGYKEKLFF. CDR3 bases: TGTGCCAGCGGACGTACAGGATATAAAGAAAAACTGTTTTTT.

This rearrangement joins TRBV19 to TRBJ2-2; 8 nucleotides align to TRBD1. V trimming: 3 bases; J trimming: 8 bases; junction bases outside the gene matches: 8. CDR1 is LNHDA and CDR2 is SQIVND in the germline V gene (reference sequence). This CDR3 spans 15 amino acids. CDR3 loop: CASSISGGAGGELFF. The CDR3 DNA follows: TGTGCCAGTAGTATCTCAGGGGGCGCCGGTGGGGAGCTGTTTTTT.

The chain joins TRBV7-2 to TRBJ2-5; TRBD2 is a possible D gene (6 bases). Germline V lookup: CDR1 SGHTA, CDR2 FQGNSA. The CDR3 has 14 residues. V was clipped by 5 bases and J by 1 base, with 11 bases between them. CDR3 nucleotides: TGTGCCAGCAGCGATCTAGCGACCCAAGAGACCCAGTACTTC. It translates to CASSDLATQETQYF.

This clone turned up a few times. The V gene is TRBV28, the J gene TRBJ1-5; D may be TRBD1 (6 bases). CDR1 and CDR2 (germline): MDHEN, SYDVKM. Trimming shortened V by 6 bases and J by 5 bases, and 17 bases separated the two germline ends. The CDR3 runs to 15 residues. Here the CDR3 reads CASSPGQKLHQPQHF. In DNA form, the CDR3 reads TGTGCCAGCAGCCCAGGACAGAAACTTCATCAGCCCCAGCATTTT.

This clone occurred once. The chain joins TRBV6-5 to TRBJ2-7, with D perhaps matching TRBD2 (5 bases). The CDR3 loop spans 16 amino acids. CDR1 and CDR2 (germline): MNHEY, SVGAGI. The V end was cut by 0 bases, the J end by 0 bases, with 12 bases between. The CDR3: CASSYSSSLRSYEQYF. The CDR3, as DNA: TGTGCCAGCAGTTACTCGTCTAGCCTGCGCTCCTACGAGCAGTACTTC.

J is TRBJ2-7 and V is TRBV9; 11 nucleotides align to TRBD2. Trimming took 4 bases from V and 5 from J; bases not matched to a gene: 8. This CDR3 contains 15 residues. The germline gives CDR1 SGDLS, CDR2 YYNGEE. The CDR3 DNA sequence: TGTGCCAGCAGCCCAAGCACTAGCGGGGGCCACGAGCAGTACTTC. The encoded protein is CASSPSTSGGHEQYF. Full variable domain (remainder filled in from reference TRBV9 and TRBJ2-7): DSGVTQTPKHLITATGQRVTLRCSPRSGDLSVYWYQQSLDQGLQFLIQYYNGEERAKGNILERFSAQQFPDLHSELNLSSLELGDSALYFCASSPSTSGGHEQYFGPGTRLTVT.

The chain is built from TRBV28 and TRBJ1-4; 8 bases align to TRBD1. CDR3 length: 14 amino acids. J lost 5 bases, V lost 6 bases, and 5 bases had no gene match. From germline, CDR1 is MDHEN and CDR2 SYDVKM. The CDR3 DNA reads TGTGCCAGCAGGACCGGACAGGGCAATGAAAAACTGTTTTTT. It codes for CASRTGQGNEKLFF.

This clone occurred once. This chain joins TRBV2 and TRBJ1-2; a possible D gene is TRBD1 (6 bases). The germline V gene encodes CDR1 SNHLY and CDR2 FYNNEI. CDR3 length: 12 amino acids. Trimming took 6 bases from V and 8 from J, leaving 13 bases between them. The CDR3 nucleotides read TGTGCCAGCAGACTTACAGGGCTCGGCTACACCTTC. Translated: CASRLTGLGYTF.

J is TRBJ2-5 and V is TRBV5-1; maybe TRBD1 (5 bases). This CDR3 is built from 14 residues. The V end was cut by 0 bases, the J end by 2 bases, with 8 bases between. CDR1 SGHRS and CDR2 YFSETQ come from the germline V gene. CDR3 sequence reads: CASSLAQVQETQYF. CDR3 in DNA: TGCGCCAGCAGCTTGGCACAGGTTCAAGAGACCCAGTACTTC. The full variable domain, rest sourced from reference TRBV5-1 and TRBJ2-5, is KAGVTQTPRYLIKTRGQQVTLSCSPISGHRSVSWYQQTPGQGLQFLFEYFSETQRNKGNFPGRFSGRQFSNSRSEMNVSTLELGDSALYLCASSLAQVQETQYFGPGTRLLVL.

The genes are TRBV23-1 and TRBJ1-6; tentatively, D is TRBD1 (5 bases). TRBV23-1 is labeled an ORF, and its function is uncertain. V was pared by 0 bases and J by 7 bases, with 19 bases between. The CDR3 totals 18 residues. The chain's CDR3 is CASSQSFRGGDSNSPLHF. The CDR3 DNA follows: TGCGCCAGCAGTCAATCGTTCCGGGGGGGAGATTCAAATTCACCCCTCCACTTT.

The CDR3 DNA reads as TGTGCCAGCAGCTTCGACAGGGGCGATACGCAGTATTTT. Protein sequence: CASSFDRGDTQYF. V usage is TRBV7-2 and J usage is TRBJ2-3; TRBD1 matches at 8 bases. Trimming cost V 3 bases and J 6 bases; bases outside gene matches: 2. The CDR3 spans 13 residues. The germline V gene encodes CDR1 SGHTA and CDR2 FQGNSA. Supplemented by reference TRBV7-2 and TRBJ2-3, the full variable domain reads GAGVSQSPSNKVTEKGKDVELRCDPISGHTALYWYRQSLGQGLEFLIYFQGNSAPDKSGLPSDRFSAERTGGSVSTLTIQRTQQEDSAVYLCASSFDRGDTQYFGPGTRLTVL.

The chain recombines TRBV11-2 with TRBJ1-5, with D uncertain. This CDR3 spans 15 amino acids. CDR1 is SGHAT and CDR2 is FQNNGV in the germline V gene. Trimming took 5 bases from V and 0 from J, leaving 11 bases between them. The CDR3 sequence is CASSEGPYSNQPQHF. Here the CDR3 DNA reads TGTGCCAGCAGCGAGGGCCCGTATAGCAATCAGCCCCAGCATTTT.

This clone came up a few times. The chain combines TRBV23-1 with TRBJ1-5; 10 bases agree with TRBD1. TRBV23-1 is an open reading frame, and its role is uncertain. This CDR3 spans 20 amino acids. Germline trimming cut 7 bases from V and 0 bases from J; bases unmatched to any gene: 18. CDR3 in amino acids: CASISRPGTGDFYSNQPQHF. In nucleotides, the CDR3 is TGCGCCAGCATCAGTCGCCCCGGGACAGGGGATTTCTATAGCAATCAGCCCCAGCATTTT.

This clone came up once. The chain combines TRBV5-4 with TRBJ1-2; no clear D gene. CDR3 length: 17 residues. V lost 0 bases and J lost 0, with 15 bases in between. Looked up from germline, CDR1 is SGHNT and CDR2 is YYREEE (reference sequence). The DNA for the CDR3 is TGTGCCAGCAGCTTGGGGTTATTTGGCGGCCCTAACTATGGCTACACCTTC. Protein sequence: CASSLGLFGGPNYGYTF. Drawing the rest from reference TRBV5-4 and TRBJ1-2, the complete variable domain is ETGVTQSPTHLIKTRGQQVTLRCSSQSGHNTVSWYQQALGQGPQFIFQYYREEENGRGNFPPRFSGLQFPNYSSELNVNALELDDSALYLCASSLGLFGGPNYGYTFGSGTRLTVV.

This clone came up once. The V call is TRBV30, the J call TRBJ2-6, with TRBD1 matching 8 bases. CDR1 and CDR2 (germline): GTSNPN, SVGIG (reference sequence). The CDR3 totals 17 residues. The V and J ends lost 4 bases and 4 bases, in that order; junction bases with no gene match: 12. For the CDR3, the DNA is TGTGCCTGGAAAGTAGGACAGGGCCGACCCGGGGCCAACGTCCTGACTTTC. Amino acid sequence: CAWKVGQGRPGANVLTF.

The chain has TRBV9 and TRBJ1-1; TRBD1 is a possible D gene (5 bases). Trimming took 4 bases from V and 0 from J, leaving 13 bases between them. Germline V lookup: CDR1 SGDLS, CDR2 YYNGEE. CDR3 size: 15 residues. The CDR3 loop reads CASSPRQGMNTEAFF. Written as DNA, the CDR3 is TGTGCCAGCAGCCCAAGGCAGGGAATGAACACTGAAGCTTTCTTT. The full variable domain, completed using reference TRBV9 and TRBJ1-1, is DSGVTQTPKHLITATGQRVTLRCSPRSGDLSVYWYQQSLDQGLQFLIQYYNGEERAKGNILERFSAQQFPDLHSELNLSSLELGDSALYFCASSPRQGMNTEAFFGQGTRLTVV.

This clone was counted a few times. The chain has TRBV18 and TRBJ2-1; 14 nucleotides agree with TRBD2. The V segment lost 5 bases and the J segment 3 bases; nucleotides outside the gene matches: 0. This CDR3 contains 15 residues. Germline CDR1 KGHSH, CDR2 LQKENI. The chain's CDR3 is CASSGLAGGYNEQFF. The DNA for the CDR3 is TGTGCCAGCTCAGGACTAGCGGGAGGCTACAATGAGCAGTTCTTC.

This clone was seen more than once but under ten times. The chain couples TRBV4-1 to TRBJ1-2; D might be TRBD1 (5 bases). V dropped 0 bases and J dropped 2 bases, with 10 bases sitting between them. Germline CDR1 reads MGHRA; CDR2 reads YSYEKL. The length of the CDR3 is 15 residues. Here the CDR3 DNA reads TGCGCCAGCAGCCAAGACGCCAGGGAAAACTATGGCTACACCTTC. It translates to CASSQDARENYGYTF.

This chain joins TRBV5-1 and TRBJ1-6; D is unresolved. The length of the CDR3 is 15 residues. V was trimmed by 3 bases and J by 0 bases, leaving 7 bases between them. Germline lookup yields CDR1 SGHRS and CDR2 YFSETQ. CDR3 protein: CASSSQNSYNSPLHF. The CDR3 nucleotides read TGCGCCAGCAGCTCCCAGAACTCCTATAATTCACCCCTCCACTTT.

The V and J genes are TRBV27 and TRBJ2-7, with 9 bases lining up with TRBD1. Germline CDR1 and CDR2: MNHEY and SMNVEV (reference sequence). Unmatched junction bases numbered 8, after V lost 6 bases and J lost 2 bases. CDR3 size: 15 residues. CDR3 protein: CASRRDRVSPYEQYF. DNA for the CDR3: TGTGCCAGCAGGAGGGACAGGGTAAGTCCCTACGAGCAGTACTTC.

The chain employs TRBV28 and TRBJ2-6; maybe TRBD2 (7 bases). Germline assignment: CDR1 MDHEN and CDR2 SYDVKM. The CDR3 has 16 residues. V dropped 4 bases and J dropped 2 bases, with 12 bases sitting between them. In DNA, the CDR3 is TGTGCCAGCAGTTCTCGGGGGGCGACTGGGGCCAACGTCCTGACTTTC. Its translation: CASSSRGATGANVLTF.

The chain joins TRBV7-2 to TRBJ2-3; a possible D gene is TRBD2 (6 bases). The CDR3 has 16 residues. Looked up from germline, CDR1 is SGHTA and CDR2 is FQGNSA. The germline V and J ends were trimmed by 2 bases and 1 base, with 13 bases remaining between them. CDR3: CASSLFYGGGTDTQYF. CDR3 nucleotide sequence: TGTGCCAGCAGCTTATTTTATGGCGGGGGCACAGATACGCAGTATTTT.

The rearrangement uses TRBV2 and TRBJ2-7; possible D gene TRBD2, 6 bases. From germline, CDR1 is SNHLY and CDR2 FYNNEI. This CDR3 region has 12 residues. Between the trimmed V and J ends, which lost 7 bases and 0 bases, there was a span of 7 bases. CDR3 nucleotides: TGTGCCAGCACGGGGGTCTCCTACGAGCAGTACTTC. This translates into CASTGVSYEQYF.

V and J are TRBV30 and TRBJ2-1; possible D gene TRBD2, 6 bases. The CDR3 is made up of 13 amino acids. Trimming stripped 3 bases from V and 1 base from J, with 7 bases between. Germline V CDR1 and CDR2: GTSNPN, SVGIG (reference sequence). CDR3 region: CAWRGRSYNEQFF. CDR3 nucleotide sequence: TGTGCCTGGAGGGGGAGGTCCTACAATGAGCAGTTCTTC.

This chain joins TRBV27 and TRBJ1-5, with D hard to call. The CDR3 loop spans 15 amino acids. V was clipped by 2 bases and J by 0 bases, with 8 bases between them. Germline V CDR1 and CDR2: MNHEY, SMNVEV (reference sequence). The CDR3 here is CASSLAGNSNQPQHF. CDR3 sequence (DNA): TGTGCCAGCAGTTTAGCGGGGAATAGCAATCAGCCCCAGCATTTT.

This clone showed up just once. The gene calls are TRBV6-5 and TRBJ2-5; 12 nucleotides align to TRBD2. CDR1 is MNHEY, CDR2 SVGAGI, per germline. CDR3 length: 15 amino acids. The junction had 6 bases not matched to a gene; V was cut back by 7 bases and J by 3 bases. The CDR3: CASTKTSGGKETQYF. The CDR3, as DNA: TGTGCCAGCACCAAGACTAGCGGGGGAAAAGAGACCCAGTACTTC.

In regard to this clone: One junction end disagrees with the germline gene, perhaps due to a read error. The chain joins TRBV7-9 to TRBJ2-7; D possibly corresponds to TRBD2 (6 bases). CDR1 and CDR2 (germline): SEHNR, FQNEAQ (reference sequence). The CDR3 contains 14 residues. The DNA for the CDR3 is TGTTCCAGCAGCTTAGCGCTAATCGGGGGCGAGCAGTACTTC. Protein sequence: CSSSLALIGGEQYF. Full variable domain (outside the CDR3, taken from reference TRBV7-9 and TRBJ2-7): DTGVSQNPRHKITKRGQNVTFRCDPISEHNRLYWYRQTLGQGPEFLTYFQNEAQLEKSRLLSDRFSAERPKGSFSTLEIQRTEQGDSAMYLCSSSLALIGGEQYFGPGTRLTVT.

The chain carries TRBV12-2 and TRBJ2-7; the table's D call of TRBD2 was not tested on the DNA. TRBV12-2 is recorded as a pseudogene. The CDR3 consists of 14 residues. The CDR3 sequence is CASRLPVGSYEQYF. DNA of the CDR3: TGTGCAAGTCGCTTACCCGTCGGTAGCTACGAGCAGTACTTC.

In regard to this clone: A read error may produce the germline difference seen at one junction end. This chain links TRBV5-5 with TRBJ1-5; possibly TRBD1 for D (6 bases). This CDR3 is 15 amino acids long. From germline, CDR1 is SGHKS and CDR2 YYEKEE (reference sequence). The CDR3 region has the DNA TGTGCCAGCAGCTTCGTGGGGGCCAGCAATCAGTCCCAGCATTTT. This sequence encodes CASSFVGASNQSQHF.

The chain combines TRBV28 with TRBJ2-2; no clear D gene. V lost 2 bases and J lost 9, with 7 bases in between. The CDR3 has 12 residues. Germline V gene lookup returns CDR1 MDHEN and CDR2 SYDVKM. The CDR3 is CASSLETRELFF. In DNA form, the CDR3 reads TGTGCCAGCAGTTTAGAGACTCGGGAGCTGTTTTTT.